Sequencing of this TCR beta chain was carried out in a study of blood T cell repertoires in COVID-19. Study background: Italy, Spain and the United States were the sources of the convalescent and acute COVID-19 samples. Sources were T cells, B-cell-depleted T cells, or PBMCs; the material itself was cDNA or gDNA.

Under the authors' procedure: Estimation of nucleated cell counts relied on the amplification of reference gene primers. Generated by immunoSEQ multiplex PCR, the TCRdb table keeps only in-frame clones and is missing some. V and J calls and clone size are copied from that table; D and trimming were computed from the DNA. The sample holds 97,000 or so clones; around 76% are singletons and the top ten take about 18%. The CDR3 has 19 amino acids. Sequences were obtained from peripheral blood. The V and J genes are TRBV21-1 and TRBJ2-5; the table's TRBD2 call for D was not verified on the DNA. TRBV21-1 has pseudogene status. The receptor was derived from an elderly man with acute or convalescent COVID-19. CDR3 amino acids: CASSKESASGGRGSETQYF. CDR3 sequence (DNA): TGTGCCAGCAGCAAAGAATCTGCTAGCGGGGGGAGGGGGTCAGAGACCCAGTACTTC.